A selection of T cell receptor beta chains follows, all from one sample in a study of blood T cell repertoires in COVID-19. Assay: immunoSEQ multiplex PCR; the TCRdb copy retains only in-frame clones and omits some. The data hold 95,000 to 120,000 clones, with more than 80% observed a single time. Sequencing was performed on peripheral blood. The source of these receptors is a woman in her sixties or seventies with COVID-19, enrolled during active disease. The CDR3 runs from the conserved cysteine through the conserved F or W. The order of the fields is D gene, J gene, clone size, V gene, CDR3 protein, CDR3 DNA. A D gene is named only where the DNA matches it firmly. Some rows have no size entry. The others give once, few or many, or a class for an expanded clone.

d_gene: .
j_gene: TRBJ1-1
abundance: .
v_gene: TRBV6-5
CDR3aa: CASSYSIGVNTEAFF
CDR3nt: TGTGCCAGCAGTTACTCGATCGGGGTGAACACTGAAGCTTTCTTT

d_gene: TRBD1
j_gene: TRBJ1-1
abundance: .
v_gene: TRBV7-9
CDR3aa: CASSFRTGKPEAFF
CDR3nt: TGTGCCAGCAGCTTTCGGACAGGCAAACCTGAAGCTTTCTTT

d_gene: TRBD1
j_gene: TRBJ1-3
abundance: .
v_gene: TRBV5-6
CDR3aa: CASSFFDREGNTIYF
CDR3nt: TGTGCCAGCAGCTTTTTTGACAGGGAAGGAAACACCATATATTTT

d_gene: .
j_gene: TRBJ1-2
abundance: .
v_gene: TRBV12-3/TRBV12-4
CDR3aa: CASSYGDPEGYTF
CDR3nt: TGTGCCAGCAGCTACGGGGATCCAGAAGGCTACACCTTC

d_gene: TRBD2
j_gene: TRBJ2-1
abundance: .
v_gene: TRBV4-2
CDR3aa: CASSQAVGLAGGTSNEQFF
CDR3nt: TGTGCCAGCAGCCAAGCCGTGGGACTAGCGGGGGGAACCAGCAATGAGCAGTTCTTC

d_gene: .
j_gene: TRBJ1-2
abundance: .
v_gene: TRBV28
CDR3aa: CASTPRGYGYTF
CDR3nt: TGTGCCAGCACCCCTCGGGGGTATGGCTACACCTTC

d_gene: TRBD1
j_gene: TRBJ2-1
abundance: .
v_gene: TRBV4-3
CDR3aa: CASSHQDRRRWGSYNEQFF
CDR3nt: TGCGCCAGCAGCCACCAGGACAGGCGGCGATGGGGCTCCTACAATGAGCAGTTCTTC

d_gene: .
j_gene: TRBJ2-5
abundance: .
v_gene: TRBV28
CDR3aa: CASTGGQLETQYF
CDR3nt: TGTGCCAGCACCGGGGGGCAATTAGAGACCCAGTACTTC

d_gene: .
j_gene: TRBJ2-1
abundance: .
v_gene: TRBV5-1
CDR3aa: CASSHWTAGNEQFF
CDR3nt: TGCGCCAGCAGCCACTGGACTGCGGGGAATGAGCAGTTCTTC

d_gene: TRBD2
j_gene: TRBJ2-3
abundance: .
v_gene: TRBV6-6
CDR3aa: CASRLAGSADTQYF
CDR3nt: TGTGCCAGCAGGTTAGCGGGGTCGGCAGATACGCAGTATTTT

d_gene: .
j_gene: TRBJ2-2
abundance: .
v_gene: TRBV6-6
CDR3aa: CASRTKRTGNTGELFF
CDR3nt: TGTGCCAGCAGAACGAAACGTACAGGGAACACCGGGGAGCTGTTTTTT

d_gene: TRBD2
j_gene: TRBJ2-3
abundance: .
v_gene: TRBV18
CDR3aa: CASAPGLAGDTQYF
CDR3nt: TGTGCCAGCGCCCCGGGACTAGCGGGAGATACGCAGTATTTT

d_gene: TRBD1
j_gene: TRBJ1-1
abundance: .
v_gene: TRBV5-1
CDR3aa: CASSRTGTANTEAFF
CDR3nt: TGCGCCAGCAGCCGGACCGGGACAGCGAACACTGAAGCTTTCTTT

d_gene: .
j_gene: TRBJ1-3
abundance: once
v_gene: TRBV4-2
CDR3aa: CASSQDRGSTNTIYF
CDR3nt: TGTGCCAGCAGCCAAGATAGGGGTTCAACGAACACCATATATTTT

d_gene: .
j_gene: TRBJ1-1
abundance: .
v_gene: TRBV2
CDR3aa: CASSVVLVEAFF
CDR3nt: TGTGCCAGCAGTGTAGTTTTGGTTGAAGCTTTCTTT

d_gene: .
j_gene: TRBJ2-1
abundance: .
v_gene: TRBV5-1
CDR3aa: CASNLAPVNEQFF
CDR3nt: TGCGCCAGCAACTTGGCCCCCGTCAATGAGCAGTTCTTC

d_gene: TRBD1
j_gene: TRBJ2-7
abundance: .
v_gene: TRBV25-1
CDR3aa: CASRGQGEYEQYF
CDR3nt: TGTGCCAGCAGAGGACAGGGAGAATACGAGCAGTACTTC

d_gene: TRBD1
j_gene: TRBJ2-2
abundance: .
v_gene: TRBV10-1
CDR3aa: CASPYRTGQGRGELFF
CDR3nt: TGCGCCAGCCCGTACCGGACAGGGCAGGGGCGAGGGGAGCTGTTTTTT

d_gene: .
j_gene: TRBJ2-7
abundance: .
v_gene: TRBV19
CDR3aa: CARSGRTSQKSYEQYF
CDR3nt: TGTGCCAGGTCAGGGAGGACCTCACAGAAAAGTTACGAGCAGTACTTC

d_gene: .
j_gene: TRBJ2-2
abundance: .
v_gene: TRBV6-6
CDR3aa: CASDSTENTGELFF
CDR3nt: TGTGCCAGCGACTCGACGGAGAACACCGGGGAGCTGTTTTTT

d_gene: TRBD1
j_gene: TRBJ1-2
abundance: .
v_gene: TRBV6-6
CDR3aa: CASNKRQGASYGYTF
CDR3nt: TGTGCCAGCAATAAGAGACAGGGGGCGAGCTATGGCTACACCTTC

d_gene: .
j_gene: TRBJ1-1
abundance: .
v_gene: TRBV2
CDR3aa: CASSRGQGNTEAFF
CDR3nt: TGTGCCAGCAGTAGGGGCCAGGGGAACACTGAAGCTTTCTTT

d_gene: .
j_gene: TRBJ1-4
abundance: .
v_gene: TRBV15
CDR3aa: CATSRDPNNEKLFF
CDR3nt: TGTGCCACCAGCAGAGATCCCAATAATGAAAAACTGTTTTTT

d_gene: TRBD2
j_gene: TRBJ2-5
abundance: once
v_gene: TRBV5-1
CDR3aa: CASSTGLAGGAETQYF
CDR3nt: TGCGCCAGCAGCACCGGACTAGCGGGGGGGGCAGAGACCCAGTACTTC

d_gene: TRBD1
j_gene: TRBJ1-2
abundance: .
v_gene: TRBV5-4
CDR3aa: CASSRDRGLGYTF
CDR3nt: TGTGCCAGCAGCCGGGACAGGGGTCTTGGCTACACCTTC

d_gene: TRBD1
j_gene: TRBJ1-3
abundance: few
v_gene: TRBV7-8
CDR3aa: CASSFRGQGLYSGNTIYF
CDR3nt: TGTGCCAGCAGCTTTCGGGGACAGGGTTTATACTCTGGAAACACCATATATTTT

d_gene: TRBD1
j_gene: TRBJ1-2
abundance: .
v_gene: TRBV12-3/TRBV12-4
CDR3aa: CASSLGTTGSYTF
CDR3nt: TGTGCCAGCAGTTTAGGGACGACAGGGAGCTACACCTTC

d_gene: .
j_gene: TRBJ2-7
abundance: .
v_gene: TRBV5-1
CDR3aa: CASSPLQNYEQYF
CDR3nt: TGCGCCAGCAGCCCTCTCCAGAACTACGAGCAGTACTTC

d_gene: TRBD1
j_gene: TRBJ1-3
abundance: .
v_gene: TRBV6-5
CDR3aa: CASRRQGTSGNTIYF
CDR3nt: TGTGCCAGCAGAAGACAGGGAACATCTGGAAACACCATATATTTT

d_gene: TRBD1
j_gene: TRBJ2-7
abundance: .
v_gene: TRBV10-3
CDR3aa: CAISGQGEQYF
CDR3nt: TGTGCCATCAGTGGACAGGGCGAGCAGTACTTC

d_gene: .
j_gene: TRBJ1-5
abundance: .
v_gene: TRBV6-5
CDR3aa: CASSYTENQPQHF
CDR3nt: TGTGCCAGCAGTTACACAGAGAATCAGCCCCAGCATTTT

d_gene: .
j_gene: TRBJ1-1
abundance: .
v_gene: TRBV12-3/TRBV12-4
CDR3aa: CASNLGGAEAFF
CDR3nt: TGTGCCAGCAACCTAGGGGGGGCTGAAGCTTTCTTT

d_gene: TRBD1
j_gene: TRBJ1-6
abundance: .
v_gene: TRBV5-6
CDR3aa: CASSDSFGTGGYNSPLHF
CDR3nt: TGTGCCAGCAGCGATTCATTCGGGACAGGGGGATATAATTCACCCCTCCACTTT

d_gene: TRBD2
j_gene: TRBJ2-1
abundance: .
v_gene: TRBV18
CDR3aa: CASSPRSGGFLNEQFF
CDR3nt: TGTGCCAGCTCACCCCGGAGCGGGGGGTTCTTGAATGAGCAGTTCTTC

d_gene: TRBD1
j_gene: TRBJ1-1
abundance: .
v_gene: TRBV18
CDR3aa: CASSRDRNTEAFF
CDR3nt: TGTGCCAGCTCCAGGGACAGGAACACTGAAGCTTTCTTT

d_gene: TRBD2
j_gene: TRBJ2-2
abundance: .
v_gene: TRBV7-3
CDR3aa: CASSSPRGGLTGELFF
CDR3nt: TGTGCCAGCAGCTCTCCTCGCGGGGGGCTCACCGGGGAGCTGTTTTTT

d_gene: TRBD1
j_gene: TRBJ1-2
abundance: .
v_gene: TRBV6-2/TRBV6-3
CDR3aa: CASSQGTGAGYTF
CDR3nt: TGTGCCAGCAGTCAAGGGACAGGGGCCGGCTACACCTTC

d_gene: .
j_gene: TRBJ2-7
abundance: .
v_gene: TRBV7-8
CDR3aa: CASSLVGPYEQYF
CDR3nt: TGTGCCAGCAGCTTAGTGGGCCCCTACGAGCAGTACTTC

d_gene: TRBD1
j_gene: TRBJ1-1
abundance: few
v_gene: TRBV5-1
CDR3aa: CASSSGGTGDSHTEAFF
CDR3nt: TGCGCCAGCAGCTCCGGGGGGACAGGGGATAGTCACACTGAAGCTTTCTTT

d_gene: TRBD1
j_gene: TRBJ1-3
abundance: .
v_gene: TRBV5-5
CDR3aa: CASRPTTGSGNTIYF
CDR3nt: TGTGCCAGCAGGCCAACGACAGGGTCTGGAAACACCATATATTTT

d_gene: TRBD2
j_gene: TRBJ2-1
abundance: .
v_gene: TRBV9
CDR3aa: CASSSSGGDPNNEQFF
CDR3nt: TGTGCCAGCAGCTCTAGCGGGGGGGATCCTAACAATGAGCAGTTCTTC

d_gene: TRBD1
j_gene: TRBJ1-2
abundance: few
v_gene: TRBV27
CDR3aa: CASSSTGVRGYTF
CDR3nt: TGTGCCAGCAGTTCGACAGGGGTTCGGGGCTACACCTTC

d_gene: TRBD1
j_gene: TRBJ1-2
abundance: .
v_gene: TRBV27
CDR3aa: CASSGTGNYGYTF
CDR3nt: TGTGCCAGCAGTGGGACAGGGAACTATGGCTACACCTTC

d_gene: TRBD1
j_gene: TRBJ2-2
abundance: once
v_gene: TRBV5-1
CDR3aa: CASSLVDRGSIEDTGELFF
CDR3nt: TGCGCCAGCAGCTTGGTCGACAGGGGGTCGATTGAGGACACCGGGGAGCTGTTTTTT

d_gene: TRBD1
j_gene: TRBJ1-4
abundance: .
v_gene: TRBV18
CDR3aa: CASSTRQGLETNEKLFF
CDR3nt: TGTGCCAGCTCAACCCGACAGGGCCTGGAAACTAATGAAAAACTGTTTTTT

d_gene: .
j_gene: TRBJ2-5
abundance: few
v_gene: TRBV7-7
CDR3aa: CASSYIQRGSGQETQYF
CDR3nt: TGTGCTAGCAGCTACATCCAGCGAGGTAGCGGACAAGAGACCCAGTACTTC

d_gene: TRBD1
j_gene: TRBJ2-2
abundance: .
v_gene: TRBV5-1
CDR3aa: CASSEIGQGKDTGELFF
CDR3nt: TGCGCCAGCAGCGAAATAGGACAGGGGAAGGACACCGGGGAGCTGTTTTTT